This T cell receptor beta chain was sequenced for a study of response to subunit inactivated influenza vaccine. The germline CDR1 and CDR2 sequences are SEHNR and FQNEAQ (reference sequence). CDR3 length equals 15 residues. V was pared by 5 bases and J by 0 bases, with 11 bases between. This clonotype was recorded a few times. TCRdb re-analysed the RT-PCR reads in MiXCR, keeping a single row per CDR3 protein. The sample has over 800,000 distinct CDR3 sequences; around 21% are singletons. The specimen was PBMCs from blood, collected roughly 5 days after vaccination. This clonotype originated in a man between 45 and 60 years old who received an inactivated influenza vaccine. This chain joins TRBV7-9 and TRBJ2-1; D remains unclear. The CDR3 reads CASSAGPSSYNEQFF. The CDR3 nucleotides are TGTGCCAGCAGCGCCGGTCCTAGCTCCTACAATGAGCAGTTCTTC. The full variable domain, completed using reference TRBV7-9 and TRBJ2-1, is DTGVSQNPRHKITKRGQNVTFRCDPISEHNRLYWYRQTLGQGPEFLTYFQNEAQLEKSRLLSDRFSAERPKGSFSTLEIQRTEQGDSAMYLCASSAGPSSYNEQFFGPGTRLTVL.